This is a list of T cell receptor beta chains from one sample in a study of vaccination and CD4 T cells after COVID-19. TCRdb passed the PCR reads through MiXCR, listing each CDR3 protein once. Here the sample spans some 15,000 distinct CDR3 sequences, around 61% being singletons. The antigens these receptors bind are not known. Input material: CD4+ T cells from blood, cultured in vitro. The receptor source for this set is a human donor who had recovered from COVID-19. The CDR3 runs from the conserved cysteine through the conserved F or W. D genes are given only for firm matches. Only some rows state a clone size, as once, few, many or a class for expanded clones.

d_gene	abundance	v_gene	j_gene	CDR3nt	CDR3aa
NA	NA	TRBV27	TRBJ1-5	TGTGCCAGCAGTTTATCCCCCAGGGGAAATCAGCCCCAGCATTTT	CASSLSPRGNQPQHF
NA	NA	TRBV7-5	TRBJ1-1	NA	CISVSEAFARLSGRNTEAFF
TRBD2	few	TRBV10-1	TRBJ2-7	TGCGCCAGCAGTCCCACTAGCGCGGCCTACGAGCAGTACTTC	CASSPTSAAYEQYF
TRBD2	few	TRBV6-2/TRBV6-3	TRBJ2-7	TGTGCCAGCAGGGGACTAGCGGGGACCTACGAGCAGTACTTC	CASRGLAGTYEQYF
NA	NA	TRBV27	TRBJ1-2	TGTGCCAGCAGTTCTCAGGGAAACTATGGCTACACCTTC	CASSSQGNYGYTF
TRBD1	NA	TRBV7-3	TRBJ2-2	TGTGCCAGCAGCTTAAGGGGCAGGGGGCTGGCCGGGGAGCTGTTTTTT	CASSLRGRGLAGELFF
NA	NA	TRBV19	TRBJ1-5	TGTGCCAGTAGTCCCGGGGGGGGGTGGCTTCAGCCCCAGCATTTT	CASSPGGGWLQPQHF
NA	NA	TRBV20-1	TRBJ1-2	TGCAGTGCTAGAGACAGGAGGGGGAATGGCTACACCTTC	CSARDRRGNGYTF
TRBD2	NA	TRBV20-1	TRBJ2-7	TGCAGTGCTAGAGTACCTAGCGGCGCCTACGAGCAGTACTTC	CSARVPSGAYEQYF
NA	few	TRBV20-1	TRBJ1-5	TGCAGTGCTAGAGGCTCGGGAAATCAGCCCCAGCATTTT	CSARGSGNQPQHF
NA	NA	TRBV7-8	TRBJ1-1	TGTGCCAGCAGCTTGGGGGCAACAGAGAACACTGAAGCTTTCTTT	CASSLGATENTEAFF
TRBD1	NA	TRBV20-1	TRBJ2-7	TGCAGTGCTAGAGATCCGCAGGGGGCCGACGAGCAGTACTTC	CSARDPQGADEQYF
NA	few	TRBV12-3/TRBV12-4	TRBJ2-1	TGTGCCAGCACCCCGGGCTGGCTGTTCAATGAGCAGTTCTTC	CASTPGWLFNEQFF
NA	NA	TRBV7-9	TRBJ1-1	TGTGCCAGCAGCTTCGGGGGGCTGGACACTGAAGCTTTCTTT	CASSFGGLDTEAFF
TRBD2	NA	TRBV7-3	TRBJ2-1	TGTGCCAGCAGCTCCGATCCGGGACTAGTGTCCTACAATGAGCAGTTCTTC	CASSSDPGLVSYNEQFF
NA	NA	TRBV10-3	TRBJ2-3	TGTGCCATCAGTGGGGGCCGGGAGAGGGCAGATACGCAGTATTTT	CAISGGRERADTQYF
TRBD1	NA	TRBV10-1	TRBJ1-2	TGCGCCAGCAGTGAGGGGACAGGGGGCCTCTATGGCTACACCTTC	CASSEGTGGLYGYTF
NA	NA	TRBV10-3	TRBJ1-5	TGTGCCATCAGTGCCGACCCAGGGGGCAATCAGCCCCAGCATTTT	CAISADPGGNQPQHF
NA	NA	TRBV7-6	TRBJ1-1	TGTGCCAGCGGCACCGGACGGAACACTGAAGCTTTCTTT	CASGTGRNTEAFF
TRBD2	NA	TRBV2	TRBJ2-3	TGTGCCAGCAGCCTCCGGCTAGCGGGAGGGGGGTCCACAGATACGCAGTATTTT	CASSLRLAGGGSTDTQYF
NA	NA	TRBV11-3	TRBJ2-3	TGTGCCAGCAGCCCCTTCCTTGGTTTTATCGGGGGCGAAGGGGATACGCAGTATTTT	CASSPFLGFIGGEGDTQYF
NA	few	TRBV2	TRBJ1-1	TGTGCCAGCAGTACGGGGGTTGAAGCTTTCTTT	CASSTGVEAFF
NA	NA	TRBV12-3/TRBV12-4	TRBJ2-1	TGTGCCAGCAGTTTAGCGGGAGTGGCCTACAATGAGCAGTTCTTC	CASSLAGVAYNEQFF
NA	NA	TRBV7-3	TRBJ2-1	TGTGCCAGCAGCCAAGGAGGCTACAATGAGCAGTTCTTC	CASSQGGYNEQFF
NA	NA	TRBV28	TRBJ1-3	TGTGCCAGCAGTTTCGCACCTTTAAACACCATATATTTT	CASSFAPLNTIYF
NA	NA	TRBV9	TRBJ2-7	TGTGCCAGCAGCGCCAGGTTTTCGGCCTCCTACGAGCAGTACTTC	CASSARFSASYEQYF
TRBD2	NA	TRBV6-1	TRBJ2-3	TGTGCCAGCAGTGACGAAGCGGGAGAGGTAGATACGCAGTATTTT	CASSDEAGEVDTQYF
TRBD2	NA	TRBV7-9	TRBJ2-2	TGTGCCAGCAGCTTAACTAGCGGGAGGTATACAACCGGGGAGCTGTTTTTT	CASSLTSGRYTTGELFF
NA	NA	TRBV20-1	TRBJ1-2	TGCAGTGCTAGGAGAGGGGATAACTATGGCTACACCTTC	CSARRGDNYGYTF
NA	NA	TRBV12-3/TRBV12-4	TRBJ1-6	TGTGCCAGCAGTTCCCAGGGGATTGGGAATTCACCCCTCCACTTT	CASSSQGIGNSPLHF
TRBD2	NA	TRBV7-2	TRBJ2-5	TGTGCCAGCAGCCCATTAGCGGGAGTAGCGACCCAGTACTTC	CASSPLAGVATQYF